The clone carrying this TCR beta chain was picked up one time. The assay was immunoSEQ multiplex PCR, and TCRdb's table has in-frame clones only and misses some. The profile shows roughly 340,000 clones, 88% of them singletons. Per the germline V gene, CDR1 is SGHVS and CDR2 is FNYEAQ. The CDR3 spans 15 residues. V shed 2 bases and J 8 bases; nucleotides not matched to a gene: 6. The data belong to a study of blood T cell repertoires in COVID-19. Sequencing was carried out using peripheral blood. The chain is built from TRBV7-6 and TRBJ2-1; 10 bases are shared with TRBD2. This clonotype was obtained from a woman between 70 and 85 years old with COVID-19, enrolled during active disease. The CDR3 here is CASSLNPAGGDEQFF. The CDR3 DNA reads as TGTGCCAGCAGCTTAAATCCAGCGGGGGGGGATGAGCAGTTCTTC.